This T cell receptor (beta chain) was profiled in a study of blood T cell repertoires in COVID-19. About the study: There were acute and convalescent COVID-19 samples, and they came from the United States, Italy and Spain. T cells, B-cell-depleted T cells, or PBMCs supplied cDNA or gDNA.

Germline CDR1 and CDR2: SGHTA and FQGNSA. Trimming removed 5 bases at V and 0 bases at J, with 14 bases between. The CDR3 is 15 residues long. Original handling: It was from reference gene primer amplification that nucleated cell counts were estimated. TCRdb keeps only in-frame clones here, not all; method: immunoSEQ multiplex PCR. From that table come the V and J calls and clone size; the DNA was used to work out D and trimming. There are about 150,000 clones in the sample; 88% occur only once, and about 2.4% lies in the top ten. Input material: peripheral blood. The gene calls are TRBV7-2 and TRBJ2-7, with D perhaps matching TRBD2 (6 bases). The TCR sequence derives from a woman in her seventies with acute or convalescent COVID-19. The CDR3 here is CASSPRGGGSYEQYF. CDR3 DNA sequence: TGTGCCAGCAGCCCGAGGGGAGGAGGCTCCTACGAGCAGTACTTC.